A selection of T cell receptor beta chains follows, all from one sample in a study of Ad26.COV2.S vaccination and SARS-CoV-2 variants. Profiling relied on immunoSEQ multiplex PCR, and the TCRdb table lists in-frame clones only, not all of them. The table lists under 550,000 clones, about 93% of them singletons. Sequenced here: peripheral blood, sampled in a trial of Ad26.COV2.S vaccine versus placebo. All receptors derive from a person between 18 and 65 years old who received the Ad26.COV2.S COVID-19 vaccine or a placebo. The CDR3 runs from the conserved cysteine through the conserved F or W. Each record gives: J gene, V gene, clone size, D gene, CDR3 DNA, CDR3 protein. A D gene is named only where the DNA matches it firmly. Size is omitted from some rows. Given values are once, few, many or a class for expanded clones.

j_call: TRBJ2-3
v_call: TRBV18
clone_size: NA
d_call: NA
cdr3_nt: TGTGCCAGCTCACCAAGCGGTCCCAACACAGATACGCAGTATTTT
cdr3_aa: CASSPSGPNTDTQYF

j_call: TRBJ2-7
v_call: TRBV3-1/TRBV3-2
clone_size: NA
d_call: NA
cdr3_nt: TGTGCCAGCAGTCCGGGACGGAGTAACTACGAGCAGTACTTC
cdr3_aa: CASSPGRSNYEQYF

j_call: TRBJ2-3
v_call: TRBV13
clone_size: NA
d_call: NA
cdr3_nt: TGTGCCAGCAGCAGTCAGAGTAGCACAGATACGCAGTATTTT
cdr3_aa: CASSSQSSTDTQYF

j_call: TRBJ1-1
v_call: TRBV6-5
clone_size: NA
d_call: NA
cdr3_nt: TGTGCCAGCAGTTACTCGGGGACACTGAACACTGAAGCTTTCTTT
cdr3_aa: CASSYSGTLNTEAFF

j_call: TRBJ1-2
v_call: TRBV9
clone_size: NA
d_call: NA
cdr3_nt: TGTGCCAGCAGGAAGTTAACAGGGAAGGGATATGGCTACACCTTC
cdr3_aa: CASRKLTGKGYGYTF

j_call: TRBJ2-7
v_call: TRBV19
clone_size: NA
d_call: TRBD2
cdr3_nt: TGTGCCAGTAGCGTCTCTACTCCGGGACTAGCGCTAACACCCTCCTACGAGCAGTACTTC
cdr3_aa: CASSVSTPGLALTPSYEQYF

j_call: TRBJ2-2
v_call: TRBV19
clone_size: NA
d_call: TRBD1
cdr3_nt: TGTGCCAGTAGTATTCCCCGGGACAGGGAGGGCACCGGGGAGCTGTTTTTT
cdr3_aa: CASSIPRDREGTGELFF

j_call: TRBJ2-1
v_call: TRBV7-2
clone_size: NA
d_call: TRBD2
cdr3_nt: TGTGCCAGCAGCTCACAGCGGGAGGTCTACAATGAGCAGTTCTTC
cdr3_aa: CASSSQREVYNEQFF

j_call: TRBJ1-2
v_call: TRBV5-1
clone_size: NA
d_call: TRBD1
cdr3_nt: TGCGCCAGCAGCTGGACAGGGATGGATGGCTACACCTTC
cdr3_aa: CASSWTGMDGYTF

j_call: TRBJ1-1
v_call: TRBV28
clone_size: once
d_call: NA
cdr3_nt: TGTGCCAGCAGTCCCGGGCCCCGCGAAGCTTTCTTT
cdr3_aa: CASSPGPREAFF

j_call: TRBJ2-7
v_call: TRBV27
clone_size: NA
d_call: NA
cdr3_nt: TGTGCCAGCAGTCGGACTGAGAGGACCTACGAGCAGTACTTC
cdr3_aa: CASSRTERTYEQYF

j_call: TRBJ1-2
v_call: TRBV6-6
clone_size: NA
d_call: NA
cdr3_nt: TGTGCCAGCAGTCCCCCCAAGGACGGCGTATGGGGCTACACCTTC
cdr3_aa: CASSPPKDGVWGYTF

j_call: TRBJ2-3
v_call: TRBV9
clone_size: NA
d_call: NA
cdr3_nt: TGTGCCAGCAGCCCTTACAAGAGTTACACAGATACGCAGTATTTT
cdr3_aa: CASSPYKSYTDTQYF

j_call: TRBJ2-1
v_call: TRBV30
clone_size: NA
d_call: NA
cdr3_nt: TGTGCCTGGACCCTCGGTAGTGAGCAGTTCTTC
cdr3_aa: CAWTLGSEQFF

j_call: TRBJ2-1
v_call: TRBV19
clone_size: few
d_call: NA
cdr3_nt: TGTGCCAGTGGTTACAATGAGCAGTTCTTC
cdr3_aa: CASGYNEQFF

j_call: TRBJ2-3
v_call: TRBV28
clone_size: NA
d_call: TRBD1
cdr3_nt: TGTGCCAGCCACTCCGATACAGGGGGCGTAGATACGCAGTATTTT
cdr3_aa: CASHSDTGGVDTQYF